The 28 T cell receptor beta chains below were found in one sample sequenced in a study of blood T cell repertoires in COVID-19. Measured with immunoSEQ multiplex PCR; TCRdb has only the in-frame clones, and not every one. This sample has 160,000 or so clones; 65% to 85% occur once, and the top ten carry around 6%. Sequences were obtained from PBMCs or T cells enriched from blood (not recorded which). The origin of the receptors is a man aged 40-49 years who had recovered from COVID-19.

The chain has TRBV6-5 and TRBJ2-1; 8 nucleotides line up with TRBD2. Looked up from germline, CDR1 is MNHEY and CDR2 is SVGAGI. The V gene end was trimmed by 3 bases and the J gene end by 3 bases; junction bases not matched to a gene: 7. The CDR3 spans 16 residues. The CDR3 DNA reads TGTGCCAGCAGTTATAACGCGGGAGGCTACTACAATGAGCAGTTCTTC. Translating gives CASSYNAGGYYNEQFF.

J is TRBJ1-1 and V is TRBV5-4; 7 positions match TRBD1. CDR1 SGHNT and CDR2 YYREEE come from the germline V gene (reference sequence). This CDR3 region has 13 residues. With 0 bases clipped from V and 7 bases from J, the junction kept 3 bases outside the gene matches. The CDR3 sequence: CASSLGGGGEAFF. Here the CDR3 DNA reads TGTGCCAGCAGCTTGGGAGGGGGCGGTGAAGCTTTCTTT.

The chain joins TRBV29-1 to TRBJ1-1, with TRBD1 matching 8 bases. The germline CDR1 and CDR2 sequences are SQVTM and ANQGSEA. The CDR3 spans 13 residues. V lost 3 bases, J lost 4 bases, and 4 bases stayed unmatched. The CDR3 sequence: CSVDTTGATEAFF. The CDR3, as DNA: TGCAGCGTTGATACGACAGGGGCCACTGAAGCTTTCTTT.

The V and J genes are TRBV14 and TRBJ2-2; 10 bases fit TRBD1. This CDR3 spans 16 amino acids. V shed 0 bases, J shed 6 bases, and the junction held 4 bases outside the gene matches. Per the germline V gene, CDR1 is SGHDN and CDR2 is FVKESK. This CDR3 reads CASSQDRTGGSGELFF. The DNA for the CDR3 is TGTGCCAGCAGCCAAGATAGGACAGGGGGATCCGGGGAGCTGTTTTTT.

This rearrangement joins TRBV6-6 to TRBJ2-3; 9 bases agree with TRBD2. Germline values: CDR1 MNHNY, CDR2 SVGAGI (reference sequence). J gave up 2 bases and V 7 bases, and 4 bases lay outside the gene matches. This CDR3 comprises 14 residues. The CDR3 protein is CASTPSGATDTQYF. In DNA, the CDR3 is TGTGCCAGCACTCCTAGCGGGGCCACAGATACGCAGTATTTT.

V gene TRBV2 combines with J gene TRBJ1-5; the match to TRBD1 covers 8 bases. Germline assignment: CDR1 SNHLY and CDR2 FYNNEI. The ends lost 6 bases at V and 7 bases at J; junction bases unmatched: 11. This CDR3 has 15 amino acids. The CDR3 sequence is CASRVHSGGSQPQHF. The CDR3 nucleotides read TGTGCCAGCAGGGTCCACTCAGGGGGCTCACAGCCCCAGCATTTT.

The rearrangement joins TRBV7-8 to TRBJ1-6; 10 bases align to TRBD1. The CDR3 spans 14 residues. V lost 5 bases, J lost 8 bases, and 3 bases stayed unmatched. Germline CDR1 reads SGHVS; CDR2 reads FQNEAQ. CDR3 amino acids: CASSTTGGDSPLHF. In nucleotides, the CDR3 is TGTGCCAGCAGCACGACAGGGGGCGATTCACCCCTCCACTTT.

As regards this clone: The identical CDR3 is also encoded by other nucleotide sequences in the sample. V is TRBV12-3 or TRBV12-4 and J is TRBJ1-2; D remains ambiguous. CDR3 size: 13 residues. Trimming took off 6 bases at V and 3 bases at J, with 11 bases between the two ends. CDR3 amino acids: CASSRDIHYGYTF. The CDR3 coding sequence is TGTGCCAGCAGCCGTGACATACACTATGGCTACACCTTC.

V usage is TRBV24-1 and J usage is TRBJ1-1; no clear D gene. CDR1 is KGHDR and CDR2 is SFDVKD in the germline V gene. CDR3 length: 12 residues. With 3 bases removed from V and 7 bases from J, the gap between germline ends came to 8 bases. This CDR3 reads CATSDGHFEAFF. For the CDR3, the DNA is TGTGCCACCAGTGATGGGCATTTTGAAGCTTTCTTT.

The gene calls are TRBV30 and TRBJ1-2, with 11 bases matching TRBD1. The germline V gene has CDR1 GTSNPN and CDR2 SVGIG (reference sequence). The CDR3 sequence is 13 residues long. Germline trimming cut 3 bases from V and 8 bases from J; bases unmatched to any gene: 5. This CDR3 is CAWSGQGAEGYTF. The CDR3 DNA sequence: TGTGCCTGGAGCGGACAGGGGGCAGAGGGCTACACCTTC.

This chain connects TRBV30 to TRBJ1-2, with 7 bases identical to TRBD1. V shed 3 bases, J shed 8 bases, and the junction held 9 bases outside the gene matches. Germline V gene sequence: CDR1 GTSNPN, CDR2 SVGIG (reference sequence). CDR3 length: 13 amino acids. The CDR3 protein is CAWSLQGSFGYTF. The CDR3 bases are TGTGCCTGGAGCTTACAGGGGTCTTTCGGCTACACCTTC.

This chain connects TRBV5-1 to TRBJ1-1; 10 nucleotides match TRBD1. The CDR3 totals 16 residues. V trimming: 3 bases; J trimming: 5 bases; junction bases outside the gene matches: 10. Per the germline V gene, CDR1 is SGHRS and CDR2 is YFSETQ. The CDR3 is CASSSERTGGDTEAFF. Here the CDR3 DNA reads TGCGCCAGCAGCTCGGAACGGACAGGGGGGGATACTGAAGCTTTCTTT.

This sequence joins TRBV9 and TRBJ2-1, with 9 bases lining up with TRBD1. The CDR3 consists of 15 residues. V dropped 0 bases and J dropped 4; count of bases not matched to a gene: 2. In germline, CDR1 is SGDLS, CDR2 YYNGEE. The CDR3 DNA reads as TGTGCCAGCAGCGTAGGACAGGGGGTATACAATGAGCAGTTCTTC. This translates into CASSVGQGVYNEQFF. The variable domain in full, completed from reference TRBV9 and TRBJ2-1, reads DSGVTQTPKHLITATGQRVTLRCSPRSGDLSVYWYQQSLDQGLQFLIQYYNGEERAKGNILERFSAQQFPDLHSELNLSSLELGDSALYFCASSVGQGVYNEQFFGPGTRLTVL.

The chain joins TRBV15 to TRBJ1-2, with 9 positions matching TRBD1. CDR3 length: 16 residues. Trimming cost V 3 bases and J 6 bases; bases outside gene matches: 11. Per the germline V gene, CDR1 is LNHNV and CDR2 is YYDKDF (reference sequence). The CDR3 here is CATSRGTGPEGHGYTF. As DNA, the CDR3 is TGTGCCACCAGCAGGGGGACAGGGCCAGAAGGGCATGGCTACACCTTC.

This clone was counted between two and nine times. The rearrangement joins TRBV12-3 or TRBV12-4 to TRBJ2-5; D might be TRBD1 (5 bases). V was pared by 2 bases and J by 5 bases, with 9 bases between. The CDR3 totals 13 residues. The CDR3 DNA reads as TGTGCCAGCAGTTTACAGGGTATGGAGACCCAGTACTTC. It codes for CASSLQGMETQYF.

The gene calls are TRBV14 and TRBJ1-2; D might be TRBD1 (6 bases). V was clipped by 0 bases and J by 5 bases, with 16 bases between them. The CDR3 consists of 16 residues. CDR1 and CDR2 from the germline V gene are SGHDN and FVKESK. The CDR3 here is CASSQDLTDRKYGYTF. CDR3 nucleotide sequence: TGTGCCAGCAGCCAAGATTTGACTGACAGGAAATATGGCTACACCTTC.

The V call is TRBV29-1, the J call TRBJ2-2; D is perhaps TRBD1 (6 bases). V was trimmed by 7 bases and J by 0 bases, leaving 12 bases between them. This CDR3 contains 14 residues. Germline lookup yields CDR1 SQVTM and CDR2 ANQGSEA. The CDR3 here is CSGFRGPNTGELFF. The CDR3 region has the DNA TGCAGCGGATTCAGGGGCCCGAACACCGGGGAGCTGTTTTTT.

The rearrangement uses TRBV27 and TRBJ1-1; no clear D gene. This CDR3 contains 14 residues. Per the germline V gene, CDR1 is MNHEY and CDR2 is SMNVEV (reference sequence). Trimming removed 3 bases from V and 0 bases from J, with 8 bases in between. The CDR3 here is CASSFGYMNTEAFF. As DNA, the CDR3 is TGTGCCAGCAGTTTTGGTTACATGAACACTGAAGCTTTCTTT.

V gene TRBV7-3 combines with J gene TRBJ2-3; 13 bases align to TRBD2. The V gene's germline CDR1 is SGHTA and CDR2 FQGTGA. Trimming at V came to 6 bases and at J to 4 bases, leaving 10 bases not matched to a gene. CDR3 length: 17 residues. CDR3 sequence reads: CASSSHPGLAGPDTQYF. In DNA, the CDR3 is TGTGCCAGCAGTTCACATCCGGGACTAGCGGGGCCAGATACGCAGTATTTT.

The V gene is TRBV2, the J gene TRBJ1-1, with TRBD1 matching 7 bases. This CDR3 comprises 13 residues. With V trimmed by 8 bases and J by 4 bases, 7 bases remained unmatched. Germline CDR1 reads SNHLY; CDR2 reads FYNNEI. CDR3 sequence reads: CASADRRGTEAFF. CDR3 DNA sequence: TGTGCCAGCGCGGACAGGCGAGGCACTGAAGCTTTCTTT.

The rearrangement links TRBV29-1 to TRBJ2-3; D perhaps matches TRBD2 (5 bases). The V and J ends lost 7 bases and 2 bases respectively, with 10 bases between them. CDR1 is SQVTM, CDR2 ANQGSEA, per germline. The CDR3 loop spans 12 amino acids. Here the CDR3 DNA reads TGCAGCGCCGAGGGCTTCACAGATACGCAGTATTTT. This translates into CSAEGFTDTQYF.

V is TRBV30 and J is TRBJ2-7; TRBD2 is a possible D gene (7 bases). Between the trimmed V and J ends, which lost 3 bases and 6 bases, there was a span of 21 bases. This CDR3 has 15 amino acids. In germline, CDR1 is GTSNPN, CDR2 SVGIG (reference sequence). CDR3 DNA: TGTGCCTGGAGCTTAGCGTGGGGGGGCCCGTCCGAGCAGTACTTC. It codes for CAWSLAWGGPSEQYF.

The CDR3, as DNA: TGTGCCAGCAGCCAAGATCATAGCACCGGGGAGCTGTTTTTT. This codes for CASSQDHSTGELFF. The chain employs TRBV3-1 (or the pseudogene TRBV3-2) and TRBJ2-2; D call uncertain. V shed 0 bases and J shed 4 bases, with 6 bases lying between them. Germline V lookup: CDR1 LGHDT, CDR2 YNNKEL (reference sequence). The CDR3 spans 14 residues.

CDR3 sequence (DNA): TGCGCCAGCAGCTTGGAGCCAGGGCTCAGGTACAATGAGCAGTTCTTC. Translated, it gives CASSLEPGLRYNEQFF. The V call is TRBV5-1, the J call TRBJ2-1; the D gene is possibly TRBD1 (5 bases). V gave up 0 bases and J gave up 4 bases, with 14 bases separating them. Germline values: CDR1 SGHRS, CDR2 YFSETQ. The CDR3 totals 16 residues.

The chain links TRBV2 to TRBJ2-1, with 7 bases that match TRBD2. CDR1 is SNHLY and CDR2 is FYNNEI in the germline V gene. This CDR3 has 14 amino acids. Germline trimming cut 6 bases from V and 9 bases from J; bases unmatched to any gene: 11. CDR3 nucleotides: TGTGCCAGCAGGGAGGAGTGGTCTAGCGGTGAGCAGTTCTTC. It is translated as CASREEWSSGEQFF.

The chain couples TRBV11-2 to TRBJ2-2; D perhaps matches TRBD2 (6 bases). CDR3 size: 14 residues. The V gene's germline CDR1 is SGHAT and CDR2 FQNNGV. Trimming stripped 0 bases from V and 6 bases from J, with 8 bases between. In DNA form, the CDR3 reads TGTGCCAGCAGCTTAGAGGCTAGCGCCGGGGAGCTGTTTTTT. Translation gives CASSLEASAGELFF.

The CDR3: CASTAGGGQLWDTIYF. CDR3 DNA sequence: TGTGCCAGCACTGCAGGAGGCGGACAGCTCTGGGACACCATATATTTT. The chain joins TRBV11-2 to TRBJ1-3, with D perhaps TRBD1 (6 bases). V lost 7 bases and J lost 8, with 24 bases in between. Germline V gene lookup returns CDR1 SGHAT and CDR2 FQNNGV. The CDR3 has 16 amino acids.

V is TRBV7-3 and J is TRBJ1-5; perhaps TRBD1 as D (6 bases). V gave up 3 bases and J gave up 7 bases, with 10 bases separating them. The CDR3 runs 13 residues. Per the germline V gene, CDR1 is SGHTA and CDR2 is FQGTGA. The CDR3 loop is CASSLGARQPQHF. The CDR3 DNA is TGTGCCAGCAGCTTGGGGGCTCGGCAGCCCCAGCATTTT.